These 30 T cell receptor beta chains share one sample of origin, sequenced in a study of lung T cells in sarcoidosis with Löfgren's syndrome. MiXCR, applied by TCRdb to the reads, yields one record per CDR3 protein. The repertoire consists of 50,000 to 65,000 distinct CDR3 sequences, with around 21% occurring once and the leading ten covering around 2.3%. The sample comprised CD4+ T cells from PBMCs. Receptor source: a human donor with sarcoidosis (Löfgren's syndrome or another form), or a control subject (not recorded which).

This clonotype appeared a few times. Possible read error: a much larger clone is one base away. This chain connects TRBV27 to TRBJ2-3; perhaps TRBD2 as D (5 bases). CDR3 size: 14 residues. Trimming stripped 8 bases from V and 0 bases from J, with 12 bases between. CDR1 is MNHEY, CDR2 SMNVEV, per germline (reference sequence). As DNA, the CDR3 is TGTGCCAGCGCCCCCGGACTTAGCACAGATACGCAGTATTTT. Amino acids: CASAPGLSTDTQYF.

This clonotype was seen only a few times. The chain has TRBV19 and TRBJ2-5, with D tentatively TRBD2 (7 bases). This CDR3 is built from 15 residues. V was clipped by 2 bases and J by 2 bases, with 12 bases between them. Germline loops: CDR1 LNHDA, CDR2 SQIVND (reference sequence). The CDR3 bases are TGTGCCAGTAGTATACGGGGGGCATCGCAAGAGACCCAGTACTTC. Translated, it gives CASSIRGASQETQYF. Drawing the rest from reference TRBV19 and TRBJ2-5, the complete variable domain is DGGITQSPKYLFRKEGQNVTLSCEQNLNHDAMYWYRQDPGQGLRLIYYSQIVNDFQKGDIAEGYSVSREKKESFPLTVTSAQKNPTAFYLCASSIRGASQETQYFGPGTRLLVL.

In the case of this clonotype: A read error may produce the germline difference seen at one junction end. The chain recombines TRBV19 with TRBJ2-3; D is unresolved. The CDR3 length is 13 residues. The germline gives CDR1 LNHDA, CDR2 SQIVND (reference sequence). The CDR3, as DNA: TGTGCCAATAGTATGAGCGTCTCAGATACACAGTATTTT. Amino acids: CANSMSVSDTQYF.

In this sample, this clonotype turned up many times. The CDR3 reads CASSSRDREETQYF. The CDR3 DNA sequence: TGTGCCAGCTCTTCCCGGGACAGGGAAGAGACCCAGTACTTC. V gene TRBV18 combines with J gene TRBJ2-5; TRBD1 matches 9 bases. Germline CDR1 reads KGHSH; CDR2 reads LQKENI. The CDR3 consists of 14 residues. V shed 6 bases, J shed 3 bases, and the junction held 5 bases outside the gene matches. The full variable domain, completed using reference TRBV18 and TRBJ2-5, is NAGVMQNPRHLVRRRGQEARLRCSPMKGHSHVYWYRQLPEEGLKFMVYLQKENIIDESGMPKERFSAEFPKEGPSILRIQQVVRGDSAAYFCASSSRDREETQYFGPGTRLLVL.

This clonotype has a single count. This may be a read error, as it is one base from a much larger clone. This is likely a read error, given that the CDR3 carries no conserved phenylalanine or tryptophan at its end. The chain links TRBV7-2 to TRBJ2-7; 9 nucleotides match TRBD1. With V trimmed by 5 bases and J by 2 bases, 7 bases remained unmatched. Germline loops: CDR1 SGHTA, CDR2 FQGNSA. The CDR3 spans 15 residues. CDR3 in amino acids: CASSLGQGLTYEQYS. CDR3 coding DNA: TGTGCCAGCAGCCTGGGACAGGGTTTAACCTACGAGCAGTACTCC.

This clonotype has ten or more counts. The chain combines TRBV27 with TRBJ1-1, with D maybe TRBD1 (5 bases). This CDR3 is 14 amino acids long. Deletions cut 7 bases from V and 0 bases from J, with 12 bases between. Germline V gene sequence: CDR1 MNHEY, CDR2 SMNVEV (reference sequence). Here the CDR3 reads CASIKDKVNTEAFF. CDR3 DNA sequence: TGTGCCAGCATCAAGGACAAGGTGAACACTGAAGCTTTCTTT.

This clonotype was counted ten times or more. This chain joins TRBV2 and TRBJ2-7, with a weak D call TRBD1 (5 bases). Trimming pared 6 bases from V and 3 bases from J, leaving 24 bases between. The germline gives CDR1 SNHLY, CDR2 FYNNEI. This CDR3 has 17 amino acids. CDR3 amino acids: CASSSDNLLSGYYEQYV. The CDR3 bases are TGTGCCAGCAGCTCGGACAATCTCCTCTCCGGATACTACGAGCAGTACGTC.

At least ten counts were recorded for this clonotype. This sequence joins TRBV6-1 and TRBJ2-7; the D is unclear. This CDR3 is built from 15 residues. Germline CDR1 reads MNHNS; CDR2 reads SASEGT. V lost 7 bases, J lost 2 bases, and 18 bases lay in between. CDR3 residues: CASTSAPGPAYEQYF. The CDR3 DNA follows: TGTGCCAGCACCTCAGCCCCCGGACCCGCCTACGAGCAGTACTTC.

This clonotype was recorded a few times. The CDR3: CASSLWLGTGGSSGANVLTF. In nucleotides, the CDR3 is TGCGCCAGCAGCCTCTGGCTGGGGACAGGAGGATCCTCTGGGGCCAACGTCCTGACTTTC. The V gene is TRBV5-1, the J gene TRBJ2-6; the match to TRBD1 covers 8 bases. The V gene's germline CDR1 is SGHRS and CDR2 YFSETQ. This CDR3 region has 20 residues. Trimming took 4 bases from V and 0 from J; bases not matched to a gene: 15.

As regards this clonotype: Given a much more abundant clone one base away, this may be a read error. The V gene is TRBV7-9, the J gene TRBJ1-5; D is undetermined. With 6 bases removed from V and 0 bases from J, the gap between germline ends came to 6 bases. The germline V gene has CDR1 SEHNR and CDR2 FQNEAQ (reference sequence). This CDR3 contains 13 residues. CDR3 sequence (DNA): TGTGCCAGCAGGGCAGATAGCAATCAGCCCCAGCATTTT. Its protein is CASRADSNQPQHF.

In its sample, this clonotype was seen many times. J is TRBJ2-6 and V is TRBV6-1; D possibly corresponds to TRBD1 (6 bases). V lost 4 bases, J lost 0 bases, and 13 bases lay in between. Germline CDR1 and CDR2: MNHNS and SASEGT. This CDR3 is 17 amino acids long. The CDR3 loop is CASSVDIRGSGANVLTF. In DNA, the CDR3 is TGTGCCAGCAGTGTCGATATCAGGGGCTCTGGGGCCAACGTCCTGACTTTC.

This clonotype was recorded many times. One junction end disagrees with the germline gene, perhaps due to a read error. This sequence joins TRBV5-1 and TRBJ2-1; 7 nucleotides match TRBD2. The germline CDR1 and CDR2 sequences are SGHRS and YFSETQ. This CDR3 region has 14 residues. The CDR3 coding sequence is TGTGCCAGCAGTTTAGCGGGCTCCTACAATGAGCAGTTCTTC. Translating it yields CASSLAGSYNEQFF. Variable domain in full (rest from reference TRBV5-1 and TRBJ2-1): KAGVTQTPRYLIKTRGQQVTLSCSPISGHRSVSWYQQTPGQGLQFLFEYFSETQRNKGNFPGRFSGRQFSNSRSEMNVSTLELGDSALYLCASSLAGSYNEQFFGPGTRLTVL.

This clonotype was picked up many times. CDR3 sequence (DNA): TGTGCCAGCCGAAGTGGGGGGAGCTCCTACAATGAGCAGTTCTTC. It codes for CASRSGGSSYNEQFF. The chain links TRBV2 to TRBJ2-1; TRBD2 is a possible D gene (6 bases). Germline CDR1 and CDR2: SNHLY and FYNNEI. The CDR3 spans 15 residues. Trimming cost V 8 bases and J 0 bases, with 14 bases left between them.

This clonotype showed up many times. CDR3 bases: TGTGCCAGCAGTTACTCGGGGGCAGGGGCGGGAACTGAAGCTTTCTTT. Its translation: CASSYSGAGAGTEAFF. The rearrangement uses TRBV6-5 and TRBJ1-1, with D possibly TRBD1 on 6 matching bases. The CDR3 covers 16 residues. The germline gives CDR1 MNHEY, CDR2 SVGAGI. Trimming took 0 bases from V and 5 from J, leaving 16 bases between them.

This clonotype was counted at least ten times. The rearrangement uses TRBV28 and TRBJ2-7, with 7 bases fitting TRBD2. The junction had 14 bases not matched to a gene; V was cut back by 7 bases and J by 2 bases. The CDR3 extends over 16 amino acids. Germline V gene data show CDR1 as MDHEN and CDR2 as SYDVKM. The CDR3 nucleotides are TGTGCCAGCACCCATCGGCGGGCTAGCGGCCCCTACGAGCAGTACTTC. This encodes CASTHRRASGPYEQYF.

The rearrangement links TRBV5-5 to TRBJ2-1; 13 nucleotides line up with TRBD2. This CDR3 region has 20 residues. Losses at the gene ends were 4 bases for V and 7 bases for J; bases not matched to a gene: 20. In germline, CDR1 is SGHKS, CDR2 YYEKEE (reference sequence). Here the CDR3 DNA reads TGTGCCAGCAGCCCGAGAGGGACAGCCGTACTAGCGGGAGGGCGGAATGAGCAGTTCTTC. This codes for CASSPRGTAVLAGGRNEQFF.

This clonotype was recorded many times. The chain employs TRBV6-1 and TRBJ2-3; D is tentatively TRBD1 or TRBD2 (5 bases each). Trimming removed 5 bases at V and 5 bases at J, with 14 bases between. Germline V CDR1 and CDR2: MNHNS, SASEGT. The CDR3 runs 14 residues. CDR3: CASSPGQGRDTQYF. As DNA, the CDR3 is TGTGCCAGCAGTCCGGGGCAGGGACGAGATACGCAGTATTTT.

This clonotype has at least ten counts. The rearrangement joins TRBV20-1 to TRBJ1-2; D call uncertain. Trimming shortened V by 2 bases and J by 2 bases, and 6 bases separated the two germline ends. This CDR3 comprises 12 residues. CDR1 is DFQATT, CDR2 SNEGSKA, per germline (reference sequence). The CDR3 region has the DNA TGCAGTGCTAGATCCTTGAACTATGGCTACACCTTC. The encoded protein is CSARSLNYGYTF.

This clonotype was counted many times. The V call is TRBV11-2, the J call TRBJ1-5, with D possibly matching TRBD1 (6 bases). This CDR3 has 15 amino acids. The V end lost 3 bases, the J end lost 1 base, and 10 bases lay between the germline ends. CDR1 is SGHAT, CDR2 FQNNGV, per germline. The CDR3 nucleotides are TGTGCCAGCAGCTTTGGACAGCGGAGCAATCAGCCCCAGCATTTT. Protein product: CASSFGQRSNQPQHF.

The chain carries TRBV11-2 and TRBJ2-3; 7 positions match TRBD1. There are 18 residues in the CDR3. J was trimmed by 3 bases and V by 3 bases; bases with no gene match: 15. CDR1 and CDR2 (germline): SGHAT, FQNNGV. CDR3 loop: CASSLTPSTGFNTDTQYF. CDR3 sequence (DNA): TGTGCCAGCAGCTTGACCCCGTCGACAGGGTTTAATACAGATACGCAGTATTTT.

The chain recombines TRBV3-1 with TRBJ2-7; 7 positions agree with TRBD2. Germline V lookup: CDR1 LGHDT, CDR2 YNNKEL (reference sequence). This CDR3 has 18 amino acids. The junction had 15 bases not matched to a gene; V was cut back by 2 bases and J by 2 bases. CDR3 DNA: TGTGCCAGCAGCCAATCATTGGGAGGGGATACAGAGCCCTACGAGCAGTACTTC. This sequence encodes CASSQSLGGDTEPYEQYF.

Ten or more counts support this clonotype. The chain employs TRBV28 and TRBJ2-2; TRBD2 agrees at 11 bases. The J segment lost 6 bases and the V segment lost 4 bases, leaving 4 bases of the junction unmatched. Germline V gives CDR1 MDHEN, CDR2 SYDVKM. The CDR3 length is 15 residues. The CDR3 DNA reads TGTGCCAGCAGTTCACTAGCGGGAGTGCCCGGGGAGCTGTTTTTT. Protein sequence: CASSSLAGVPGELFF.

Only a few counts were recorded for this clonotype. The genes are TRBV18 and TRBJ2-3, with 8 bases identical to TRBD1. From germline, CDR1 is KGHSH and CDR2 LQKENI. After removal of 2 bases from V and 4 bases from J, the junction contained 5 bases not matched to a gene. The length of the CDR3 is 15 residues. CDR3 DNA: TGTGCCAGCTCACCAGCAGGGGGCGGCGCAGATACGCAGTATTTT. The encoded protein is CASSPAGGGADTQYF.

The table lists this clonotype with many counts. This sequence joins TRBV6-1 and TRBJ1-2; the D is unclear. The germline CDR1 and CDR2 sequences are MNHNS and SASEGT. The CDR3 runs 13 residues. The V and J ends lost 5 bases and 1 base respectively, with 8 bases between them. CDR3: CASSSYLNYGYTF. DNA for the CDR3: TGTGCCAGCAGTTCCTATCTTAACTATGGCTACACCTTC.

As for this clonotype: A single base separates this from a much larger clone, so it may be a read error. V gene TRBV6-1 combines with J gene TRBJ1-1; D is undetermined. The germline CDR1 and CDR2 sequences are MNHNS and SASEGT. The length of the CDR3 is 14 residues. The CDR3 DNA sequence: TGTGCCATCAGTGTTGGTGACCGGAGCACTGAAGCTTTGTTT. Its protein is CAISVGDRSTEALF.

This clonotype was detected ten times or more. CDR3 in amino acids: CASSRPGTDQIYGYTF. As DNA, the CDR3 is TGCGCCAGCAGCCGACCCGGGACAGACCAAATCTATGGCTACACCTTC. The rearrangement links TRBV4-1 to TRBJ1-2; 7 bases agree with TRBD1. Germline V gives CDR1 MGHRA, CDR2 YSYEKL. The CDR3 covers 16 residues. The junction had 12 bases not matched to a gene; V was cut back by 4 bases and J by 4 bases.

The J gene is TRBJ1-5, the V gene TRBV10-2; no definite D call. This CDR3 has 15 amino acids. Germline assignment: CDR1 WSHSY and CDR2 SAAADI. V was clipped by 3 bases and J by 0 bases, with 9 bases between them. CDR3 coding DNA: TGCGCCAGCAGTGACCCGACGTTTAGCAATCAGCCCCAGCATTTT. Protein sequence: CASSDPTFSNQPQHF.

As to this clonotype: This may be a read error: a much more frequent sequence differs by one nucleotide. The rearrangement links TRBV27 to TRBJ2-3; TRBD2 matches 15 bases. Trimming removed 5 bases from V and 9 bases from J; junction bases left unmatched: 9. CDR1 is MNHEY, CDR2 SMNVEV, per germline (reference sequence). The CDR3 consists of 16 residues. CDR3 in DNA: TGTGCCAGCAGTCTCGGGACTAGCGGGGGGAGTGGGACGCAGTATTTT. This encodes CASSLGTSGGSGTQYF.

This clonotype was counted at least ten times. The genes are TRBV20-1 and TRBJ1-1, with D possibly TRBD1 on 5 matching bases. The CDR3 is made up of 15 amino acids. Germline V gene lookup returns CDR1 DFQATT and CDR2 SNEGSKA (reference sequence). The V end lost 3 bases, the J end lost 3 bases, and 17 bases lay between the germline ends. The CDR3 protein is CSARRGASGYTEAFF. The CDR3 nucleotides read TGCAGTGCTAGGAGAGGGGCGAGCGGGTACACTGAAGCTTTCTTT.

As to this clonotype: A junction boundary mismatches the germline segment, possibly from a read error. This sequence joins TRBV7-6 and TRBJ2-1; 12 nucleotides agree with TRBD2. CDR1 SGHVS and CDR2 FNYEAQ come from the germline V gene. The CDR3 runs 14 residues. As DNA, the CDR3 is TGTGCCAGCAGCCTAGCGGGAGGGCACAATGAGCAGTTCTTC. Its protein is CASSLAGGHNEQFF.